This T cell receptor (beta chain) was retrieved from a study of cytomegalovirus exposure and HLA in healthy donors. The study's findings and limits: A previous analysis found most TCR beta V segments productive roughly 90% or roughly 30% of the time.

PCR primers comprised 60 Vbeta and 13 Jbeta primers. Data came from immunoSEQ multiplex PCR; TCRdb stores just in-frame clones and leaves some out. In the table there are about 200,000 clones, 70% of which are singletons. V lost 2 bases to trimming and J lost 7 bases, with 8 bases between them. From germline, CDR1 is LNHNV and CDR2 YYDKDF (reference sequence). The CDR3 runs 13 residues. Turning to this clone: No antigen is known for it.

The TCR comes from a man in his forties in good health and CMV-seropositive. Specimen: PBMCs. The J gene is TRBJ1-4, the V gene TRBV15, with D possibly matching TRBD1 (6 bases). Here the CDR3 DNA reads TGTGCCACCAGCAGATCCAGGGGTGAAAAACTGTTTTTT. This gives the protein CATSRSRGEKLFF.